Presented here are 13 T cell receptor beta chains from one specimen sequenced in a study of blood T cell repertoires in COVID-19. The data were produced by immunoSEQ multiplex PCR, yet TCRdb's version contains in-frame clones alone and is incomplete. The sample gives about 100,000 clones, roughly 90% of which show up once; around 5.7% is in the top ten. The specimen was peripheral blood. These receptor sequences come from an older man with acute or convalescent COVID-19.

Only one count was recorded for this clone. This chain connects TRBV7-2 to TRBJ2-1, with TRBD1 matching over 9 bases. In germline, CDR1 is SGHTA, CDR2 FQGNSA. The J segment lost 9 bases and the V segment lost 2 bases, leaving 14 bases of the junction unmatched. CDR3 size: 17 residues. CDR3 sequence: CASSLNPGQGLSGEQFF. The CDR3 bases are TGTGCCAGCAGCTTAAATCCGGGACAGGGTCTTTCGGGTGAGCAGTTCTTC.

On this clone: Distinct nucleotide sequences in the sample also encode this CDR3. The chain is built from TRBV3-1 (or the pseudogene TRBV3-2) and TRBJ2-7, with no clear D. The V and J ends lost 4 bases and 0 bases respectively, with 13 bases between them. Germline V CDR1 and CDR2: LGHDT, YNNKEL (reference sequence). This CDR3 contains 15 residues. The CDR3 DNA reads TGTGCCAGCAGCCCCCCTGGCGGTCTCTCCTACGAGCAGTACTTC. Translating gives CASSPPGGLSYEQYF.

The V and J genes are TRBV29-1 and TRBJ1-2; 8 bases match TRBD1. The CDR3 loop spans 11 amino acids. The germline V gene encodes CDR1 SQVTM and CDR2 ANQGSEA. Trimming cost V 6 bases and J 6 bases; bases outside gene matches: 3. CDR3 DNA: TGCAGCGTCCCGACAGGGGATGGCTACACCTTC. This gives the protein CSVPTGDGYTF. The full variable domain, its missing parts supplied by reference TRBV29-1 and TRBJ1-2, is SAVISQKPSRDICQRGTSLTIQCQVDSQVTMMFWYRQQPGQSLTLIATANQGSEATYESGFVIDKFPISRPNLTFSTLTVSNMSPEDSSIYLCSVPTGDGYTFGSGTRLTVV.

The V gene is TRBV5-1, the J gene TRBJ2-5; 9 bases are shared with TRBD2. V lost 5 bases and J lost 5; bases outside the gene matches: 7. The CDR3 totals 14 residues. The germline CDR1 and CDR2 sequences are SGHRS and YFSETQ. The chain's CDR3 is CASSSGSERETQYF. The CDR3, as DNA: TGCGCCAGCAGTAGCGGGAGCGAGAGGGAGACCCAGTACTTC.

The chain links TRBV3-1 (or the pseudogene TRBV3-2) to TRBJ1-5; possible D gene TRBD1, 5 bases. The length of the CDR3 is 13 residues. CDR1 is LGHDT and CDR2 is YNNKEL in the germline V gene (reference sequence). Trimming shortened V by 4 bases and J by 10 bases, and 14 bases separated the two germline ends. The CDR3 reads CASSPGLGKPQHF. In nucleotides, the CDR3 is TGTGCCAGCAGCCCGGGACTGGGGAAACCCCAGCATTTT.

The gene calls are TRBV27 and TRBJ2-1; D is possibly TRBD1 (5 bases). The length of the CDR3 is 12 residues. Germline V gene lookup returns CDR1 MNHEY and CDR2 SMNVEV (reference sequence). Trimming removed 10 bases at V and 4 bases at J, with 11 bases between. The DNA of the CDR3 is TGTGCCACAAAGGGGTTATACAATGAGCAGTTCTTC. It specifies CATKGLYNEQFF.

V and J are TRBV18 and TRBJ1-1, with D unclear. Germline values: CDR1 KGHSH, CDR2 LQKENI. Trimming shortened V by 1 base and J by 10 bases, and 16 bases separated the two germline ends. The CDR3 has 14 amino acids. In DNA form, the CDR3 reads TGTGCCAGCTCACCACGCCGGGATTCAATTGTAGCTTTCTTT. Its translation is CASSPRRDSIVAFF. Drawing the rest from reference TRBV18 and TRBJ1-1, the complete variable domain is NAGVMQNPRHLVRRRGQEARLRCSPMKGHSHVYWYRQLPEEGLKFMVYLQKENIIDESGMPKERFSAEFPKEGPSILRIQQVVRGDSAAYFCASSPRRDSIVAFFGQGTRLTVV.

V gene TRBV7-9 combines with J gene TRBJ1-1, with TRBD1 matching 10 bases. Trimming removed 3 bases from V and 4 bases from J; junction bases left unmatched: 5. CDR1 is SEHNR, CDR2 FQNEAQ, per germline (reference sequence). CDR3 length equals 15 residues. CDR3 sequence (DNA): TGTGCCAGCAGCTTGGACAGGGGGAGGACCACTGAAGCTTTCTTT. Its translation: CASSLDRGRTTEAFF.

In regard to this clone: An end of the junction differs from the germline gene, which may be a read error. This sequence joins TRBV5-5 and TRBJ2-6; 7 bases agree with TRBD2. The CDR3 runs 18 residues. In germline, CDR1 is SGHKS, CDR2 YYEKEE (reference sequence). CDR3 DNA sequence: TGTGCCAGCAGCTTGCACGGCGGGGGAAACTCTGGCGCCAACGTCCTGACTTTC. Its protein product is CASSLHGGGNSGANVLTF.

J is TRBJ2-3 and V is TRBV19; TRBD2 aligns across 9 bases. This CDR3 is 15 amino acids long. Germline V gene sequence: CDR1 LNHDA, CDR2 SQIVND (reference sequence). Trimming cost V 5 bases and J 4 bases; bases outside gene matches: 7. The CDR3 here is CASSLIAGVSDTQYF. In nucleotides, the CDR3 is TGTGCCAGTAGTCTCATAGCGGGGGTGTCAGATACGCAGTATTTT. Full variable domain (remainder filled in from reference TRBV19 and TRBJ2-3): DGGITQSPKYLFRKEGQNVTLSCEQNLNHDAMYWYRQDPGQGLRLIYYSQIVNDFQKGDIAEGYSVSREKKESFPLTVTSAQKNPTAFYLCASSLIAGVSDTQYFGPGTRLTVL.

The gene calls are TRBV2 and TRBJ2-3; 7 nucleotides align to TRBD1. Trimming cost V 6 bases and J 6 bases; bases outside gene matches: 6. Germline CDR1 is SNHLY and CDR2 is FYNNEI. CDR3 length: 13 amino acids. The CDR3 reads CASRADRRDTQYF. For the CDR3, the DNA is TGTGCCAGCAGAGCGGACAGGAGGGATACGCAGTATTTT.

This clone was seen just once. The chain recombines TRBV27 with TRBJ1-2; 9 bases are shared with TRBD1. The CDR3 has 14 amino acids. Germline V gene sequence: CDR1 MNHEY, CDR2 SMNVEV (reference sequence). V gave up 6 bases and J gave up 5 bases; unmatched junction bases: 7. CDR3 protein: CASRHTGTGYGYTF. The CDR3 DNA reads TGTGCCAGCAGACATACCGGGACAGGGTATGGCTACACCTTC.

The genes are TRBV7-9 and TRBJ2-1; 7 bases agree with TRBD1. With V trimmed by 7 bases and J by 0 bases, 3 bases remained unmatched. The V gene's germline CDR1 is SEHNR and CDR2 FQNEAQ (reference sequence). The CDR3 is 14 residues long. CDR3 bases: TGTGCCAGCACCCGGGACAGCTCCTACAATGAGCAGTTCTTC. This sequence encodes CASTRDSSYNEQFF.